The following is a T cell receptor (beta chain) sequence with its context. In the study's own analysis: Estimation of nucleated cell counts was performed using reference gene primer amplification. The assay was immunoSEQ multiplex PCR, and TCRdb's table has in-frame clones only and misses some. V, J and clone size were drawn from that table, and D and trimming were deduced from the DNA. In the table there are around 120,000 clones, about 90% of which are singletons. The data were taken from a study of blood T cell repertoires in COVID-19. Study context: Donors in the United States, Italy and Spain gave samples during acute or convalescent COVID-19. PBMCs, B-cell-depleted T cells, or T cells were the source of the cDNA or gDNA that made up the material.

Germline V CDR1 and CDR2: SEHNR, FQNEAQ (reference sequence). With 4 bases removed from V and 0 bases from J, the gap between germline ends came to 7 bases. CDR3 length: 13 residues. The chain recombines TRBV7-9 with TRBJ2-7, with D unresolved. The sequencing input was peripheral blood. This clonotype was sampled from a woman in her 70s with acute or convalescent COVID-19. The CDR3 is CASSSRSSYEQYF. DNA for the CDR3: TGTGCCAGCAGCTCCCGGAGCTCCTACGAGCAGTACTTC.